Below, one TCR beta chain is given with its context. Germline and junction disagree at one end, which may indicate a read error. The data belong to a study of sequential checkpoint blockade in melanoma. Looking at the study overall: Arm A got nivolumab then ipilimumab; arm B the reverse, 1:1. Both treatment sequences were followed by maintenance nivolumab.

This CDR3 region has 10 residues. Germline V gene lookup returns CDR1 GTSNPN and CDR2 SVGIG (reference sequence). The protocol was immunoSEQ multiplex PCR, while the TCRdb copy is restricted to in-frame clones and leaves out a portion. The table includes nearly 2,000 clones, about half detected once. Documented treatment: randomized to nivolumab then ipilimumab (arm A) or the reverse (arm B). Sorted cells were live CD3+CD8+, lacking CD19 and CD56, from PBMCs. The TCR originated in a human patient with melanoma. Some clones in this sample may be carry-over from other donors' samples. The rearrangement uses TRBV30 and TRBJ1-2; 7 nucleotides line up with TRBD1. Sequencing was performed on CD8+ T cells sorted from blood (inferred from file names), taken from a patient given nivolumab and ipilimumab in sequence. The CDR3 region is CAWRGQWEVF. The CDR3 region has the DNA TGTGCCTGGAGGGGACAGTGGGAAGTCTTC. Full variable domain (remainder filled in from reference TRBV30 and TRBJ1-2): SQTIHQWPATLVQPVGSPLSLECTVEGTSNPNLYWYRQAAGRGLQLLFYSVGIGQISSEVPQNLSASRPQDRQFILSSKKLLLSDSGFYLCAWRGQWEVFGSGTRLTVV.